The next 15 T cell receptor beta chains were all read from a single sample in a study of blood T cell repertoires in COVID-19. Clones were sequenced by immunoSEQ multiplex PCR, and TCRdb holds only the in-frame ones, with some missing. The profile shows 250,000 to 300,000 clones, 88% of them singletons. The material sequenced was peripheral blood. The source is a woman in her twenties or thirties with COVID-19, enrolled during active disease.

The chain links TRBV5-1 to TRBJ1-1; D not certain. The CDR3 runs to 15 residues. The V gene lost 0 bases and the J gene lost 5 bases, with 14 bases spanning the gap. Germline CDR1 reads SGHRS; CDR2 reads YFSETQ. The CDR3 here is CASSLGGLVGTEAFF. CDR3 in DNA: TGCGCCAGCAGCTTGGGAGGGTTGGTAGGGACTGAAGCTTTCTTT.

The CDR3 bases are TGTGCCAGCAGCTCTGGACAGTATGGCTACACCTTC. This sequence encodes CASSSGQYGYTF. The V call is TRBV5-6, the J call TRBJ1-2; D might be TRBD1 (6 bases). The CDR3 totals 12 residues. The V end lost 3 bases, the J end lost 5 bases, and 8 bases lay between the germline ends. CDR1 is SGHDT, CDR2 YYEEEE, per germline.

This chain links TRBV7-6 with TRBJ2-1, with 9 bases identical to TRBD2. This CDR3 comprises 15 residues. The trim removed 5 bases at V and 4 bases at J, leaving 6 bases unmatched. Germline values: CDR1 SGHVS, CDR2 FNYEAQ. CDR3 nucleotide sequence: TGTGCCAGCAGCCTGGGGACTAGCCAATACAATGAGCAGTTCTTC. Its protein product is CASSLGTSQYNEQFF.

This clone occurred a few times. V usage is TRBV25-1 and J usage is TRBJ1-3, with no clear D. The V gene's germline CDR1 is MGHDK and CDR2 SYGVNS. CDR3 length: 15 amino acids. V lost 3 bases and J lost 0, with 9 bases in between. DNA of the CDR3: TGTGCCAGCAGTGATGAGTTTCACTCTGGAAACACCATATATTTT. This gives the protein CASSDEFHSGNTIYF.

This chain links TRBV5-1 with TRBJ2-7; TRBD2 agrees at 15 bases. The V gene end was trimmed by 3 bases and the J gene end by 5 bases; junction bases not matched to a gene: 6. Germline V gene data show CDR1 as SGHRS and CDR2 as YFSETQ. The CDR3 is 16 amino acids. CDR3 in amino acids: CASSYGLAGGAHEQYF. The CDR3, as DNA: TGCGCCAGCAGCTATGGACTAGCGGGAGGGGCCCACGAGCAGTACTTC.

This clone occurred a few times. This sequence joins TRBV10-1 and TRBJ2-3, with D tentatively TRBD1 (5 bases). This CDR3 has 11 amino acids. The V end lost 2 bases, the J end lost 8 bases, and 5 bases lay between the germline ends. Per the germline V gene, CDR1 is WNHNN and CDR2 is SYGVQD (reference sequence). In nucleotides, the CDR3 is TGCGCCAGCAGTGAGAGGGGTACGCAGTATTTT. Protein product: CASSERGTQYF.

The V and J genes are TRBV6-5 and TRBJ2-7, with a weak D call TRBD2 (6 bases). Germline values: CDR1 MNHEY, CDR2 SVGAGI. The V and J ends lost 5 bases and 6 bases respectively, with 17 bases between them. The length of the CDR3 is 14 residues. CDR3 region: CASSPGTPTSEQYF. CDR3 nucleotides: TGTGCCAGCAGTCCAGGGACTCCCACTAGCGAGCAGTACTTC.

The rearrangement links TRBV24-1 to TRBJ2-2, with TRBD2 matching 14 bases. Germline V gene lookup returns CDR1 KGHDR and CDR2 SFDVKD. V shed 3 bases, J shed 4 bases, and the junction held 0 bases outside the gene matches. The CDR3 has 16 residues. DNA for the CDR3: TGTGCCACCAGTGATGGACTAGCGGGAGGCACCGGGGAGCTGTTTTTT. Amino acid sequence: CATSDGLAGGTGELFF.

This chain connects TRBV11-2 to TRBJ1-2, with D possibly TRBD1 on 5 matching bases. CDR1 SGHAT and CDR2 FQNNGV come from the germline V gene. Trimming left V 1 base short and J 8 bases short, with 11 bases between. The CDR3 runs 13 residues. Here the CDR3 DNA reads TGTGCCAGCAGCTTAGCGGGGGGAATGGGCTACACCTTC. This encodes CASSLAGGMGYTF.

CDR3 bases: TGTGCCAGCACCCAGGGCCACGAAAAACTGTTTTTT. Translated: CASTQGHEKLFF. The V and J genes are TRBV2 and TRBJ1-4; tentative D call: TRBD1 (5 bases). V lost 7 bases and J 8 bases, leaving 11 bases between the germline ends. The CDR3 covers 12 residues. Germline-derived CDR1 and CDR2 are SNHLY and FYNNEI.

This clone was observed many times. V gene TRBV7-8 combines with J gene TRBJ2-1; the match to TRBD2 covers 7 bases. The CDR3 has 15 residues. Trimming at V came to 1 base and at J to 5 bases, leaving 5 bases not matched to a gene. Germline V CDR1 and CDR2: SGHVS, FQNEAQ. The CDR3 loop is CASSLVGGRNNEQFF. In nucleotides, the CDR3 is TGTGCCAGCAGCTTAGTTGGCGGGAGAAACAATGAGCAGTTCTTC.

The V gene is TRBV30, the J gene TRBJ1-1; a weak D match, TRBD1 (5 bases). The germline V gene has CDR1 GTSNPN and CDR2 SVGIG (reference sequence). The CDR3 consists of 13 residues. Trimming left V 8 bases short and J 4 bases short, with 17 bases between. CDR3 in DNA: TGTGCCGCGGCCAGGGTTAGTCGCACTGAAGCTTTCTTT. The encoded protein is CAAARVSRTEAFF.

The V gene is TRBV28, the J gene TRBJ1-2; D not certain. Between the trimmed V and J ends, which lost 6 bases and 1 base, there was a span of 18 bases. This CDR3 spans 16 amino acids. Germline V gene data show CDR1 as MDHEN and CDR2 as SYDVKM. The CDR3, as DNA: TGTGCCAGCAGACCACCCGGAGGGCGAGATAACTATGGCTACACCTTC. It translates to CASRPPGGRDNYGYTF.

Here the CDR3 DNA reads TGCGCCAGCAGCTTGGGACAGGGTAACTACGAGCAGTACTTC. Amino acid sequence: CASSLGQGNYEQYF. This rearrangement joins TRBV5-1 to TRBJ2-7; 7 positions match TRBD1. The CDR3 contains 14 residues. The V gene end was trimmed by 0 bases and the J gene end by 3 bases; junction bases not matched to a gene: 3. Germline CDR1 SGHRS, CDR2 YFSETQ.

The chain joins TRBV10-3 to TRBJ2-1; 8 positions agree with TRBD2. CDR3 length: 15 amino acids. V was clipped by 3 bases and J by 3 bases; unmatched bases: 4. Germline CDR1 is ENHRY and CDR2 is SYGVKD. CDR3 DNA sequence: TGTGCCATCAGTGACTCAAGCGGGAGCTACAATGAGCAGTTCTTC. Protein product: CAISDSSGSYNEQFF.